This TCR beta chain derives from a study of patients and donors after allogeneic stem cell transplantation. MiXCR, run by TCRdb on the RT-PCR reads, gives a single entry per CDR3 protein. The data hold tens of thousands of distinct CDR3 sequences, with around 48% observed a single time. The CDR3 has 17 residues. The ends were cut back, 3 bases at V and 6 bases at J, with 21 bases in the middle. The sample taken for sequencing was blood, either unsorted or a sorted T cell fraction (not recorded which). The source of this sequence is a human donor who was either an allogeneic HSCT recipient or a stem cell or donor lymphocyte infusion donor (not recorded which). It is not recorded whose cells these are; they may come from a transplant donor. The chain couples TRBV12-3 or TRBV12-4 to TRBJ1-5, with D perhaps TRBD1 (5 bases). CDR3 sequence: CASSFSGSGTLTQPQHF. The CDR3, as DNA: TGTGCCAGCAGTTTTTCCGGGTCTGGGACGCTCACTCAGCCCCAGCATTTT.